Below are 18 T cell receptor beta chains sequenced from a single sample in a study of T cells in women clearing cervical HPV infection. Assay used: immunoSEQ multiplex PCR; TCRdb lists only in-frame clones, some missing. The listing records fewer than 25,000 clones. Sequencing was performed on blood buffy coat. The receptors here all came from a woman aged 18 to 75 with a cervical HPV16 infection that either progressed to CIN3+ or cleared (not recorded which).

Points on this clone: The read halts 3 residues ahead of the CDR3 end, with the missing end drawn from the germline J gene. V usage is TRBV13 and J usage is TRBJ2-7; 7 bases are a match to TRBD1. Germline V gene sequence: CDR1 PRHDT, CDR2 FYEKMQ (reference sequence). V was pared by 2 bases and J by 1 base, with 5 bases of the junction left unmatched. The CDR3 runs 15 residues. CDR3 residues: CASSLRGTESYEQYF. CDR3 bases read: TGTGCCAGCAGCTTACGTGGGACAGAATCCTACGAG.

As to this clone: Germline and junction disagree at one end, which may indicate a read error. The read halts 3 residues ahead of the CDR3 end, with the missing end drawn from the germline J gene. J is TRBJ1-2 and V is TRBV7-7, with unresolved D. The germline V gene encodes CDR1 SSHAT and CDR2 FNYEAQ (reference sequence). This CDR3 comprises 13 residues. The CDR3 spells CASSPSGSYDYTF. CDR3 DNA (partial): TGTGCTAGCAGCCCATCGGGGTCCTACGAC.

With regard to this clone: With the read ending 3 residues before the CDR3 end, the germline J gene is used to fill in that end. This chain connects TRBV5-6 to TRBJ1-1; the D is unclear. Germline lookup yields CDR1 SGHDT and CDR2 YYEEEE. CDR3 length: 14 amino acids. V lost 1 base, J lost 0 bases, and 7 bases lay in between. CDR3 bases read: TGTGCCAGCAGCTTGAATGTAATGAACACTGAA. It is translated as CASSLNVMNTE. The whole CDR3 is CASSLNVMNTEAFF.

Of note for this clone: The DNA ends 3 residues before the CDR3 does, and the rest of the CDR3 is filled in from the germline J gene. The chain couples TRBV23-1 to TRBJ2-3; 9 bases align to TRBD1. TRBV23-1 is an ORF; its function is uncertain. CDR3 length equals 17 residues. J lost 2 bases, V lost 9 bases, and 15 bases had no gene match. Partial CDR3 DNA: TGCGCCAGGTTATACAGGGGGCCGCATGGAGACACAGATACG. As protein: CARLYRGPHGDTDT. The entire CDR3 reads CARLYRGPHGDTDTQYF.

As to this clone: The CDR3 goes on 3 residues after the read ends, and that part is filled in from the germline J gene. The V call is TRBV19, the J call TRBJ1-1; D gene unclear. Trimming removed 0 bases from V and 4 bases from J, with 6 bases in between. The CDR3 covers 13 residues. From germline, CDR1 is LNHDA and CDR2 SQIVND (reference sequence). The sequenced part of the CDR3 DNA is TGTGCCAGTAGTATAGACCGCGGCACTGAA. Its protein is CASSIDRGTE. The whole CDR3 sequence reads CASSIDRGTEAFF.

Regarding this clone: The CDR3 end is not reached by the read, which stops 3 residues before it; the germline J gene fills it in. This sequence joins TRBV11-1 and TRBJ2-7; D is undetermined. V was clipped by 5 bases and J by 1 base, with 15 bases between them. The CDR3 runs 15 residues. The germline V gene encodes CDR1 SGHAT and CDR2 FQDESV (reference sequence). CDR3 bases read: TGTGCCAGCAGCCCCCAACGTGGCACGTCCTACGAG. It translates to CASSPQRGTSYE. The complete CDR3 reads CASSPQRGTSYEQYF.

Comment on this clone: The read ends 3 residues shy of where the CDR3 ends; the end is completed using the germline J gene. The chain carries TRBV10-1 and TRBJ1-6, with TRBD1 as a possible D gene (5 bases). The CDR3 covers 14 residues. Looked up from germline, CDR1 is WNHNN and CDR2 is SYGVQD (reference sequence). Trimming took 4 bases from V and 10 from J, leaving 14 bases between them. CDR3 protein: CASSARTSNSPLHF. The CDR3 bases that were read are TGCGCCAGCAGTGCTCGGACATCTAACTCACCC.

Points on this clone: Sequencing ends 3 residues short of the CDR3 end; the germline J gene provides the rest. V is TRBV6-2 or TRBV6-3 and J is TRBJ1-1; 9 nucleotides match TRBD1. Germline V gives CDR1 MNHEY, CDR2 SVGEGT. The V segment lost 7 bases and the J segment 4 bases; nucleotides outside the gene matches: 10. The CDR3 runs 15 residues. This CDR3 is CASTFTDRGFTEAFF. Incomplete CDR3 DNA: TGTGCCAGCACCTTTACGGACAGGGGTTTCACTGAA.

About this clone: The read gets to within 3 residues of the CDR3 end, and the germline J gene fills in the rest. The chain employs TRBV2 and TRBJ1-5; no reliable D call. The length of the CDR3 is 14 residues. V lost 4 bases and J lost 3, with 10 bases in between. CDR1 SNHLY and CDR2 FYNNEI come from the germline V gene. The covered CDR3 bases are TGTGCCAGCAGTGTCGCACGGTCCAATCAGCCC. This encodes CASSVARSNQP. Given in full, the CDR3 is CASSVARSNQPQHF.

Remarks on this clone: The missing CDR3 end, 3 residues past where the read stops, is filled in from the germline J gene. V and J are TRBV5-4 and TRBJ2-2; TRBD1 matches 7 bases. CDR1 and CDR2 (germline): SGHNT, YYREEE (reference sequence). The CDR3 runs to 16 residues. CDR3 residues: CASSLGQGTTNEKLFF. The CDR3 DNA, read in part, is TGTGCCAGCAGCTTGGGACAGGGAACAACTAATGAAAAG.

Details on this clone: The CDR3 extends 3 residues past the end of the read, so its final part is completed from the germline J gene. The V gene is TRBV2, the J gene TRBJ1-2; D ambiguous. The CDR3 covers 14 residues. Per the germline V gene, CDR1 is SNHLY and CDR2 is FYNNEI. Trimming cost V 1 base and J 4 bases, with 10 bases left between them. The sequenced part of the CDR3 DNA is TGTGCCAGCAGTGAAGTAGTTAACAGCTATGGC. It yields the protein CASSEVVNSYG. The whole CDR3 reads CASSEVVNSYGYTF.

Comment on this clone: Sequencing ends 3 residues short of the CDR3 end; the germline J gene provides the rest. The chain links TRBV20-1 to TRBJ1-4; weak D call: TRBD1 (5 bases). V shed 0 bases and J shed 7 bases, with 18 bases lying between them. Germline values: CDR1 DFQATT, CDR2 SNEGSKA (reference sequence). CDR3 length equals 16 residues. The sequenced part of the CDR3 DNA is TGCAGTGCTAGAGATGCTCGCCGACAGTCTGCTGAAAAA. It specifies CSARDARRQSAEK. The whole CDR3 is CSARDARRQSAEKLFF.

Points on this clone: The read stops 3 residues short of the end of the CDR3; the missing end is completed from the germline J gene. This chain links TRBV18 with TRBJ1-2; 8 bases align to TRBD1. The CDR3 is made up of 15 amino acids. Germline values: CDR1 KGHSH, CDR2 LQKENI. V lost 3 bases, J lost 4 bases, and 7 bases stayed unmatched. The CDR3 sequence is CASSPGQGRLYGYTF. The sequenced CDR3 bases are TGTGCCAGCTCACCCGGACAGGGACGTCTCTATGGC.

Note on this clone: The DNA ends 3 residues before the CDR3 does, and the rest of the CDR3 is filled in from the germline J gene. The chain combines TRBV5-1 with TRBJ2-7; 10 bases agree with TRBD2. Germline loops: CDR1 SGHRS, CDR2 YFSETQ. CDR3 length: 15 residues. With V trimmed by 1 base and J by 6 bases, 7 bases remained unmatched. The sequenced CDR3 bases are TGCGCCAGCAGCTTGAGCGGGGGGGGGTCTTCCGAG. Translating gives CASSLSGGGSSE. From start to end, the CDR3 is CASSLSGGGSSEQYF.

Notes on this clone: The observed sequence ends 3 residues before the CDR3 terminus, with the missing tail filled in from the germline J gene. The chain has TRBV11-2 and TRBJ2-1; the D gene is possibly TRBD1 (5 bases). CDR3 length equals 12 residues. Germline V CDR1 and CDR2: SGHAT, FQNNGV. Trimming removed 3 bases from V and 9 bases from J, with 9 bases in between. CDR3 loop: CASSFGQVEQFF. The CDR3 bases that were read are TGTGCCAGCAGCTTTGGACAAGTTGAG.

In regard to this clone: The observed sequence ends 3 residues before the CDR3 terminus, with the missing tail filled in from the germline J gene. This chain uses TRBV5-1 with TRBJ2-7; D may be TRBD2 (5 bases). Germline V gene sequence: CDR1 SGHRS, CDR2 YFSETQ. V was cut by 4 bases and J by 5 bases, with 22 bases left in between. This CDR3 has 16 residues. CDR3 sequence: CASSPSRGSSWNEQYF. The CDR3 bases that were read are TGCGCCAGCAGCCCGTCACGAGGGTCTTCTTGGAACGAG.

About this clone: The CDR3 end is not reached by the read, which stops 3 residues before it; the germline J gene fills it in. The chain recombines TRBV19 with TRBJ1-1, with 7 bases that match TRBD1. The CDR3 runs 13 residues. Germline V gene sequence: CDR1 LNHDA, CDR2 SQIVND (reference sequence). The CDR3 DNA, read in part, is TGTGCCAGTAGCTTACTCGAGACAGGGAGA. This translates into CASSLLETGR. The CDR3, in full, reads CASSLLETGRAFF.

For this clone: The read terminates 3 residues ahead of where the CDR3 ends, so the germline J gene completes it. The chain carries TRBV20-1 and TRBJ2-3; possible D gene TRBD2, 6 bases. The CDR3 contains 13 residues. Germline V lookup: CDR1 DFQATT, CDR2 SNEGSKA (reference sequence). CDR3 sequence: CSLLVLAMETQYF. The covered CDR3 bases are TGCAGTCTATTGGTACTAGCCATGGAGACG.